The sequence of this TCR beta chain was determined in a study of response to subunit inactivated influenza vaccine. Study results and limitations: The authors proposed limited new T cell recruitment per seasonal influenza vaccination.

TCRdb reanalysed the RT-PCR reads using MiXCR and keeps one entry per CDR3 protein. The data contain about 780,000 distinct CDR3 sequences, less than 20% of them singletons. With 0 bases removed from V and 8 bases from J, the gap between germline ends came to 19 bases. The V gene's germline CDR1 is LGHNA and CDR2 YSLEER. The CDR3 is 16 amino acids. This clonotype came up a few times. No antigen is known for it. The source was PBMCs from blood, collected roughly 5 days after vaccination. J is TRBJ1-2 and V is TRBV4-3; D is perhaps TRBD1 (5 bases). The receptor's source is a man between 45 and 60 years old who received an inactivated influenza vaccine. CDR3 nucleotides: TGCGCCAGCAGCCAAGATCACTTAAGAGGGGCGCCCGGCTACACCTTC. This translates into CASSQDHLRGAPGYTF.